This TCR beta chain was sequenced in a study of blood T cell repertoires in COVID-19. Participants, about 18 to 90 years old, spanned under 30 US areas. Assignments of participants to cohorts depended upon their own reported clinical history. Cohort 3 recovered donors had two negative PCRs, clearance, or symptom resolution. As originally analysed: Amplified reference gene primers provided the basis for estimating nucleated cell counts. The protocol was immunoSEQ multiplex PCR, while the TCRdb copy is restricted to in-frame clones and leaves out a portion. V, J and clone size are those of that table, while D and trimming were read from the DNA. The table shows more than 450,000 clones, with 87% occurring only once. J lost 2 bases, V lost 4 bases, and 2 bases had no gene match. The CDR3 is made up of 15 amino acids. From germline, CDR1 is MGHRA and CDR2 YSYEKL.

This chain links TRBV4-1 with TRBJ2-6, with 7 positions matching TRBD1. This TCR was sampled from a woman between 18 and 30 years old who had recovered from COVID-19. The sequenced sample consisted of PBMCs or T cells enriched from blood (not recorded which). In nucleotides, the CDR3 is TGCGCCAGCAGCCTCGGACAGGCTGGGGCCAACGTCCTGACTTTC. This sequence encodes CASSLGQAGANVLTF.